This TCR beta chain was identified during a study of response to subunit inactivated influenza vaccine. This clonotype showed up just a few times. What it recognizes is unknown. TCRdb fed the RT-PCR reads into MiXCR, producing one record per CDR3 protein. The sample contains 650,000 to 800,000 distinct CDR3 sequences, about a fifth of which appear only once. Germline-derived CDR1 and CDR2 are MNHEY and SVGEGT. The CDR3 totals 12 residues. Trimming pared 0 bases from V and 9 bases from J, leaving 6 bases between. General study results and limits: T cells newly recruited by each seasonal influenza vaccination are few, the authors suggested.

The V gene is TRBV6-2 or TRBV6-3, the J gene TRBJ2-1, with D possibly matching TRBD2 (5 bases). The receptor's source is a man aged 50 to 59 who received an inactivated influenza vaccine. Sequenced material: PBMCs from blood, taken 5 days after vaccination. This CDR3 is CASSYSAAEQFF. As DNA, the CDR3 is TGTGCCAGCAGTTACTCAGCGGCTGAGCAGTTCTTC.